This TCR beta chain derives from a study of T cell repertoires in cytomegalovirus infection. Study-wide context: Public signatures in TCR beta pointed to CMV infection and matching HLA type.

Study-wide findings and caveats: The ex vivo response showed dominance by HLA-C-restricted CMV-specific TCR beta clonotypes.

TCRdb processed the reads anew with MiXCR; each CDR3 protein has one entry. The sample shows roughly 60,000 distinct CDR3 sequences, roughly 32% of them seen only once. Points on this clonotype: Its target is unknown.

This receptor was identified in a human donor in good health (CMV status not recorded). Some clones in this sample may be carry-over from other donors' samples. Sequencing input: PBMCs, sequenced either directly or after in vitro stimulation (not recorded which).

This chain's CDR3 is CASGFYTGTVQPQHF. The CDR3 coding sequence is TGTGCCAGCGGTTTCTATACAGGGACCGTTCAGCCCCAGCATTTT. The chain is built from TRBV6-1 and TRBJ1-5, with D perhaps TRBD1 (6 bases). With 8 bases removed from V and 6 bases from J, the gap between germline ends came to 20 bases. The CDR3 runs to 15 residues. Germline-derived CDR1 and CDR2 are MNHNS and SASEGT.